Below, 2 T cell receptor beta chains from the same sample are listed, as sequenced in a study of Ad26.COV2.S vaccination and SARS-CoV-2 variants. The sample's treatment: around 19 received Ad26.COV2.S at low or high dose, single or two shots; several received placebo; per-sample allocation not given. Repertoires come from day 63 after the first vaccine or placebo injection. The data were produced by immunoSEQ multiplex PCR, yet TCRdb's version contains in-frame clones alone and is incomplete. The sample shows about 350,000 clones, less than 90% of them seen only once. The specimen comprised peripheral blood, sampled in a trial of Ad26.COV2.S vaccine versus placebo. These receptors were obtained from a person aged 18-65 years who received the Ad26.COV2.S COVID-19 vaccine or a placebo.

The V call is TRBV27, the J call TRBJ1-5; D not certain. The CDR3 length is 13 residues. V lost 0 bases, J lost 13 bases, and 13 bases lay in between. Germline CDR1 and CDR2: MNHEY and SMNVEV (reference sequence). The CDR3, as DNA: TGTGCCAGCAGTTTATCTCGGATCCAGAAACAGCATTTT. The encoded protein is CASSLSRIQKQHF.

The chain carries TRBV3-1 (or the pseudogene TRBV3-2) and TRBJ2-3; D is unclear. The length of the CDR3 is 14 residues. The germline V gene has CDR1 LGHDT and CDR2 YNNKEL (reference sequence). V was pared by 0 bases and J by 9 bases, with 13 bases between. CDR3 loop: CASSQDLTPATQYF. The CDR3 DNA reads TGTGCCAGCAGCCAAGATCTCACCCCCGCCACGCAGTATTTT.